The 2 T cell receptor beta chains listed next were all sequenced from one sample in a study of a mutant IDH1 vaccine in newly diagnosed glioma. Time point denoted: week 11, during vaccination. Doses of 300 ug of mutant IDH1 20-mer peptide were given with topical imiquimod. TCRdb's copy holds only in-frame clones and misses some; the assay was immunoSEQ multiplex PCR. The repertoire holds around 120,000 clones, about 82% seen once, with 4.5% to 7% in the top ten. These TCRs are of unknown antigen specificity. Source: PBMCs, taken from a glioma patient whose treatment included an IDH1 peptide vaccine. These receptors were collected from a middle-aged man with glioma.

This chain connects TRBV27 to TRBJ1-2; D is uncertain. Germline-derived CDR1 and CDR2 are MNHEY and SMNVEV (reference sequence). V was pared by 2 bases and J by 4 bases, with 11 bases between. This CDR3 region has 14 residues. Here the CDR3 reads CASSLGGRLYGYTF. In DNA form, the CDR3 reads TGTGCCAGCAGTTTAGGTGGCCGACTCTATGGCTACACCTTC.

This clone showed up just once. This rearrangement joins TRBV29-1 to TRBJ2-7, with D perhaps being TRBD1 or TRBD2 (5 bases each). Germline V lookup: CDR1 SQVTM, CDR2 ANQGSEA. The CDR3 spans 13 residues. Deletions cut 3 bases from V and 0 bases from J, with 9 bases between. CDR3 in DNA: TGCAGCGTTGACGTGGGGACCTCCTACGAGCAGTACTTC. It yields the protein CSVDVGTSYEQYF.